The 27 T cell receptor beta chains listed next were all sequenced from one sample in a study of blood T cell repertoires in COVID-19. Sequencing used immunoSEQ multiplex PCR; TCRdb keeps in-frame clones, though not all of them. The sample lists over 85,000 clones; approximately 80% were seen once. The sample comprised peripheral blood. These receptors originate from a human donor in a cohort sampled during active COVID-19.

J is TRBJ2-1 and V is TRBV7-8; 11 bases agree with TRBD2. V shed 3 bases and J 2 bases; nucleotides not matched to a gene: 0. The CDR3 contains 15 residues. Germline-derived CDR1 and CDR2 are SGHVS and FQNEAQ. CDR3 in DNA: TGTGCCAGCAGCTTTAGCGGGGGGGCCTACAATGAGCAGTTCTTC. Translation: CASSFSGGAYNEQFF. Full variable domain (missing parts from reference TRBV7-8 and TRBJ2-1): GAGVSQSPRYKVAKRGQDVALRCDPISGHVSLFWYQQALGQGPEFLTYFQNEAQLDKSGLPSDRFFAERPEGSVSTLKIQRTQQEDSAVYLCASSFSGGAYNEQFFGPGTRLTVL.

The rearrangement uses TRBV6-5 and TRBJ2-3, with D tentatively TRBD2 (5 bases). The V end was cut by 2 bases, the J end by 0 bases, with 6 bases between. This CDR3 comprises 14 residues. From germline, CDR1 is MNHEY and CDR2 SVGAGI. CDR3 nucleotide sequence: TGTGCCAGCAGTTACCGGGGTAGCACAGATACGCAGTATTTT. It yields the protein CASSYRGSTDTQYF.

J is TRBJ1-2 and V is TRBV7-2; 10 bases align to TRBD1. This CDR3 contains 14 residues. Germline lookup yields CDR1 SGHTA and CDR2 FQGNSA. V trimming: 6 bases; J trimming: 7 bases; junction bases outside the gene matches: 8. This CDR3 reads CASRTGGAMGGYTF. The CDR3 DNA follows: TGTGCCAGCAGGACAGGGGGCGCGATGGGTGGCTACACCTTC. Complete variable domain (other parts from reference TRBV7-2 and TRBJ1-2): GAGVSQSPSNKVTEKGKDVELRCDPISGHTALYWYRQSLGQGLEFLIYFQGNSAPDKSGLPSDRFSAERTGGSVSTLTIQRTQQEDSAVYLCASRTGGAMGGYTFGSGTRLTVV.

J is TRBJ2-5 and V is TRBV9; D possibly corresponds to TRBD2 (5 bases). The length of the CDR3 is 14 residues. V dropped 4 bases and J dropped 4 bases, with 14 bases sitting between them. Germline V lookup: CDR1 SGDLS, CDR2 YYNGEE. This chain's CDR3 is CASSSSSGRETQYF. CDR3 sequence (DNA): TGTGCCAGCAGCTCCTCGAGCGGCAGAGAGACCCAGTACTTC.

The gene calls are TRBV2 and TRBJ2-3; tentative D call: TRBD1 (6 bases). Per germline, CDR1 SNHLY and CDR2 FYNNEI. Trimming stripped 6 bases from V and 0 bases from J, with 10 bases between. This CDR3 is 14 amino acids long. The CDR3 DNA sequence: TGTGCCAGCAGCCGGACAGTTAGCACAGATACGCAGTATTTT. Its protein product is CASSRTVSTDTQYF.

This chain connects TRBV7-9 to TRBJ2-3; 8 bases align to TRBD2. Germline V gives CDR1 SEHNR, CDR2 FQNEAQ (reference sequence). With 7 bases clipped from V and 6 bases from J, the junction kept 18 bases outside the gene matches. The CDR3 runs to 17 residues. The CDR3 region is CASTKKMGGLELDTQYF. The CDR3 DNA is TGTGCCAGCACCAAAAAGATGGGGGGACTAGAGCTTGATACGCAGTATTTT.

This rearrangement joins TRBV7-3 to TRBJ1-1; D unresolved. Germline loops: CDR1 SGHTA, CDR2 FQGTGA. The CDR3 contains 14 residues. Trimming cost V 5 bases and J 3 bases, with 13 bases left between them. The CDR3 sequence: CASSPGRSDTEAFF. DNA for the CDR3: TGTGCCAGCAGCCCCGGCCGGAGTGACACTGAAGCTTTCTTT.

The chain is built from TRBV5-1 and TRBJ2-1; D gene unclear. Germline CDR1 SGHRS, CDR2 YFSETQ. This CDR3 spans 14 amino acids. V was cut by 4 bases and J by 5 bases, with 13 bases left in between. CDR3 DNA sequence: TGCGCCAGCAGCCTTGAGCGAAGCGACAATGAGCAGTTCTTC. This codes for CASSLERSDNEQFF.

The gene calls are TRBV19 and TRBJ2-5; D perhaps matches TRBD1 (5 bases). The CDR3 contains 13 residues. Germline V gene data show CDR1 as LNHDA and CDR2 as SQIVND (reference sequence). V was pared by 4 bases and J by 3 bases, with 9 bases between. The CDR3 coding sequence is TGTGCCAGTAGTACCCTACAGGAAGAGACCCAGTACTTC. Protein sequence: CASSTLQEETQYF.

The chain is built from TRBV28 and TRBJ1-1; TRBD1 is a possible D gene (6 bases). The CDR3 length is 18 residues. Trimming shortened V by 3 bases and J by 0 bases, and 20 bases separated the two germline ends. Germline values: CDR1 MDHEN, CDR2 SYDVKM. The CDR3 reads CASSLGARGASLNTEAFF. The CDR3 region has the DNA TGTGCCAGCAGTTTGGGCGCCAGGGGCGCCTCCCTGAACACTGAAGCTTTCTTT.

This chain connects TRBV18 to TRBJ2-2, with D uncertain. The CDR3 is 13 residues long. The germline V gene encodes CDR1 KGHSH and CDR2 LQKENI. The ends were cut back, 3 bases at V and 4 bases at J, with 6 bases in the middle. Here the CDR3 DNA reads TGTGCCAGCTCACCTCTCCGCACCGGGGAGCTGTTTTTT. The encoded protein is CASSPLRTGELFF.

The chain is built from TRBV6-2 or TRBV6-3 and TRBJ1-1, with 10 bases that match TRBD1. After removal of 3 bases from V and 2 bases from J, the junction contained 3 bases not matched to a gene. CDR1 and CDR2 (germline): MNHEY, SVGEGT. The CDR3 is made up of 15 amino acids. The CDR3 DNA is TGTGCCAGCAGTTATCGACAGGGGGCCAACACTGAAGCTTTCTTT. It encodes CASSYRQGANTEAFF.

The CDR3 sequence: CSASGSTTGGTDTQYF. Here the CDR3 DNA reads TGCAGTGCTAGTGGGTCTACGACGGGTGGCACAGATACGCAGTATTTT. The chain uses TRBV20-1 and TRBJ2-3; D not certain. This CDR3 comprises 16 residues. Germline V gives CDR1 DFQATT, CDR2 SNEGSKA (reference sequence). V was shortened by 3 bases and J by 1 base, with 17 bases between the two germline ends.

The chain is built from TRBV19 and TRBJ2-5; TRBD2 agrees at 8 bases. CDR1 LNHDA and CDR2 SQIVND come from the germline V gene (reference sequence). Unmatched junction bases numbered 5, after V lost 5 bases and J lost 3 bases. The CDR3 has 14 residues. The CDR3 DNA reads TGTGCCAGTAGTTCGGCGGGGGGTGAAGAGACCCAGTACTTC. As protein: CASSSAGGEETQYF.

V usage is TRBV7-3 and J usage is TRBJ2-2, with D possibly being TRBD2 (5 bases). This CDR3 is 14 amino acids long. Germline CDR1 is SGHTA and CDR2 is FQGTGA. V was trimmed by 3 bases and J by 4 bases, leaving 9 bases between them. CDR3 DNA: TGTGCCAGCAGCTTCGACGGGGTCACCGGGGAGCTGTTTTTT. The encoded protein is CASSFDGVTGELFF.

The genes are TRBV24-1 and TRBJ2-5; D possibly corresponds to TRBD2 (5 bases). V was trimmed by 3 bases and J by 0 bases, leaving 7 bases between them. Germline loops: CDR1 KGHDR, CDR2 SFDVKD. The CDR3 length is 14 residues. CDR3: CATSDPGYQETQYF. Written as DNA, the CDR3 is TGTGCCACCAGTGATCCGGGGTACCAAGAGACCCAGTACTTC.

This sequence joins TRBV2 and TRBJ2-4; possibly TRBD1 for D (6 bases). The V end was cut by 4 bases, the J end by 1 base, with 14 bases between. The germline CDR1 and CDR2 sequences are SNHLY and FYNNEI. The CDR3 contains 16 residues. The CDR3 is CASSGSYRDAKNIQYF. The CDR3 DNA is TGTGCCAGCAGTGGATCATACAGGGACGCCAAAAACATTCAGTACTTC.

The rearrangement uses TRBV7-2 and TRBJ1-1, with a tentative D call TRBD1 (6 bases). This CDR3 region has 14 residues. The germline CDR1 and CDR2 sequences are SGHTA and FQGNSA. V was shortened by 4 bases and J by 0 bases, with 9 bases between the two germline ends. The CDR3 reads CASSWTALNTEAFF. DNA of the CDR3: TGTGCCAGCAGCTGGACAGCCTTGAACACTGAAGCTTTCTTT.

The chain has TRBV10-1 and TRBJ1-1; D remains unclear. The CDR3 extends over 13 amino acids. The V gene's germline CDR1 is WNHNN and CDR2 SYGVQD (reference sequence). V gave up 6 bases and J gave up 3 bases, with 11 bases separating them. CDR3 coding DNA: TGCGCCAGCAGAAACCTATCGTACACTGAAGCTTTCTTT. This sequence encodes CASRNLSYTEAFF.

This chain connects TRBV4-3 to TRBJ1-4; maybe TRBD1 (6 bases). The CDR3 sequence is 16 residues long. Germline CDR1 reads LGHNA; CDR2 reads YSLEER. Trimming took 3 bases from V and 6 from J, leaving 17 bases between them. CDR3 sequence (DNA): TGCGCCAGCAGCCAGGTTTGGACAGCCGGGGATGAAAAACTGTTTTTT. Amino acid sequence: CASSQVWTAGDEKLFF.

V gene TRBV27 combines with J gene TRBJ1-2; D remains ambiguous. CDR1 and CDR2 from the germline V gene are MNHEY and SMNVEV (reference sequence). The germline V and J ends were trimmed by 3 bases and 8 bases, with 13 bases remaining between them. The CDR3 covers 13 residues. The CDR3 sequence is CASSFGQAGGYTF. In DNA form, the CDR3 reads TGTGCCAGCAGTTTCGGGCAGGCGGGCGGCTACACCTTC.

This clone was detected a few times. V and J are TRBV27 and TRBJ2-7, with TRBD1 matching 9 bases. V dropped 5 bases and J dropped 4; count of bases not matched to a gene: 9. The CDR3 contains 15 residues. The germline V gene encodes CDR1 MNHEY and CDR2 SMNVEV (reference sequence). CDR3 loop: CASSPRQGEGYEQYF. The CDR3 region has the DNA TGTGCCAGCAGTCCTCGACAGGGGGAAGGTTACGAGCAGTACTTC.

The chain combines TRBV5-1 with TRBJ1-2; possible D gene TRBD1, 6 bases. Germline loops: CDR1 SGHRS, CDR2 YFSETQ. CDR3 size: 14 residues. Trimming removed 0 bases from V and 3 bases from J, with 9 bases in between. In nucleotides, the CDR3 is TGCGCCAGCAGCTTGGGAACAGGGTACTATGGCTACACCTTC. Its protein product is CASSLGTGYYGYTF.

This clone has more than one count but fewer than ten. The chain joins TRBV7-9 to TRBJ1-5; D may be TRBD1 (6 bases). CDR1 is SEHNR and CDR2 is FQNEAQ in the germline V gene (reference sequence). Trimming removed 2 bases from V and 5 bases from J, with 10 bases in between. CDR3 length: 14 residues. CDR3 coding DNA: TGTGCCAGCAGCTTAACAGGGAGCGATCAGCCCCAGCATTTT. The encoded protein is CASSLTGSDQPQHF.

This clone has just a few counts. The rearrangement links TRBV4-1 to TRBJ2-5; the match to TRBD1 covers 8 bases. CDR3 length equals 15 residues. The junction had 6 bases not matched to a gene; V was cut back by 2 bases and J by 4 bases. Germline V gene lookup returns CDR1 MGHRA and CDR2 YSYEKL. The CDR3 here is CASSQPGTGGETQYF. The CDR3 DNA reads TGCGCCAGCAGCCAACCCGGGACAGGAGGAGAGACCCAGTACTTC.

This rearrangement joins TRBV28 to TRBJ1-2; maybe TRBD1 (6 bases). CDR3 length: 14 amino acids. Germline CDR1 is MDHEN and CDR2 is SYDVKM. V shed 2 bases and J shed 5 bases, with 12 bases lying between them. CDR3 loop: CASSLRGRGYGYTF. DNA for the CDR3: TGTGCCAGCAGTTTAAGGGGGAGGGGGTATGGCTACACCTTC.

The gene calls are TRBV6-5 and TRBJ1-6, with D unresolved. The CDR3 length is 16 residues. CDR1 and CDR2 from the germline V gene are MNHEY and SVGAGI. V was shortened by 0 bases and J by 0 bases, with 6 bases between the two germline ends. The CDR3 protein is CASSYSARSYNSPLHF. The CDR3 DNA reads as TGTGCCAGCAGTTACTCGGCCCGCTCCTATAATTCACCCCTCCACTTT.